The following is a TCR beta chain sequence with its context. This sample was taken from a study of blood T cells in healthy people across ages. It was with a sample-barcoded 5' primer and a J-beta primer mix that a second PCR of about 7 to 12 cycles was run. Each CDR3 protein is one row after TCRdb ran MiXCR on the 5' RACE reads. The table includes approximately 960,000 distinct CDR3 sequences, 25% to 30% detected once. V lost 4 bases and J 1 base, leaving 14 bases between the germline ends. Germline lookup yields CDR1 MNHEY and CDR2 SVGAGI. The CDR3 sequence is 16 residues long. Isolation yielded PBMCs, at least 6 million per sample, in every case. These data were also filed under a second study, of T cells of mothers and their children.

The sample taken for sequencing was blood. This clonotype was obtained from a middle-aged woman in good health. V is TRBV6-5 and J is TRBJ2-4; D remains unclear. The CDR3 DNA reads TGTGCCAGCAGTTCCGGGCCCCCGAGTGCCAAAAACATTCAGTACTTC. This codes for CASSSGPPSAKNIQYF.